Listed below are T cell receptor beta chains from one sample, sequenced in a study of blood T cell repertoires in COVID-19. The data were produced by immunoSEQ multiplex PCR, yet TCRdb's version contains in-frame clones alone and is incomplete. Of roughly 180,000 clones in the sample, about 85% are singletons; the top ten hold 6.2%. The sample comprised PBMCs or T cells enriched from blood (not recorded which). All receptors derive from a man aged 35 to 55 who had recovered from COVID-19. Both conserved end residues are part of each CDR3. The D gene is left open where the match is weak. Not every row has a clone size; where given, it reads once, few, many or a size class.

once	TRBD1	13	TRBV3-1/TRBV3-2	TRBJ1-6	TGTGCCAGCAGCCGCAGGGGGCGTTCACCCCTCCACTTT	CASSRRGRSPLHF
NA	TRBD1	14	TRBV29-1	TRBJ1-1	TGCAGCGCCGGGGCGGGACAGGGCAGAACTGAAGCTTTCTTT	CSAGAGQGRTEAFF
once	NA	16	TRBV5-1	TRBJ2-7	TGCGCCAGCAGCTTGGCCGGGCCCACCGGGACCTACGAGCAGTACTTC	CASSLAGPTGTYEQYF
NA	NA	14	TRBV10-1	TRBJ1-1	TGCGCCAGCAGTGTCAGTCAGGGGCTTACTGAAGCTTTCTTT	CASSVSQGLTEAFF
NA	TRBD2	17	TRBV28	TRBJ2-1	TGTGCCAGCAGTGCTCCCCCGGGGAGCGGGATAGTCAATGAGCAGTTCTTC	CASSAPPGSGIVNEQFF
NA	NA	15	TRBV6-5	TRBJ1-2	TGTGCCAGCAGGGGGGGGCCACAGGGTGAGGGTGGCTACACCTTC	CASRGGPQGEGGYTF
many	TRBD1	11	TRBV29-1	TRBJ2-4	TGCAGCGTACAGGGGGCAAACATTCAGTACTTC	CSVQGANIQYF
NA	TRBD1	15	TRBV10-3	TRBJ2-2	TGTGCCATCTTATCCGGGACAGGGGAAACCGGGGAGCTGTTTTTT	CAILSGTGETGELFF
NA	NA	12	TRBV6-1	TRBJ1-1	TGTGCCAGCAGTGATGCGGTGGACATCGGTTTCTTT	CASSDAVDIGFF
NA	TRBD1	13	TRBV19	TRBJ1-5	TGTGCCAGTACCACAGGGGGACGACAGCCCCAGCATTTT	CASTTGGRQPQHF
once	NA	14	TRBV5-1	TRBJ1-2	TGCGCCAGCAGCTTGGCCAGCGAAGCCTATGGCTACACCTTC	CASSLASEAYGYTF
NA	NA	11	TRBV3-1/TRBV3-2	TRBJ1-1	TGTGCCAGCAGGCGGGACGGCGAAGCTTTCTTT	CASRRDGEAFF
NA	NA	13	TRBV9	TRBJ2-5	TGTGCCAGCAGCGTAGTGGCCCAAGAGACCCAGTACTTC	CASSVVAQETQYF
NA	NA	11	TRBV29-1	TRBJ2-7	TGCAGCGTTGAGGGCCTCGGCGAGCAGTACTTC	CSVEGLGEQYF
NA	TRBD2	15	TRBV19	TRBJ2-1	TGTGCCAGTAGTATAAAAGCGGGGGCCGACAATGAGCAGTTCTTC	CASSIKAGADNEQFF
NA	NA	13	TRBV14	TRBJ1-4	TGTGCCAGCAGCCTGGGGCCAAATGAAAAACTGTTTTTT	CASSLGPNEKLFF
NA	NA	14	TRBV15	TRBJ2-1	TGTGCCACCAGCAGAGATGGAGGATACAATGAGCAGTTCTTC	CATSRDGGYNEQFF
once	TRBD2	13	TRBV7-9	TRBJ2-1	TGTGCTTCAGCGGGGGGGATTTACAATGAGCAGTTCTTC	CASAGGIYNEQFF
NA	NA	15	TRBV9	TRBJ1-2	TGTGCCAGCAGCATATACAAGGACAGAATCACTGGCTACACCTTC	CASSIYKDRITGYTF
NA	TRBD2	14	TRBV5-4	TRBJ2-3	TGTGCCAGCAGCCTGACTAGCAGCACAGATACGCAGTATTTT	CASSLTSSTDTQYF
once	TRBD1	13	TRBV2	TRBJ1-2	TGTGCCAGCAGGGGGACAGTTAACTATGGCTACACCTTC	CASRGTVNYGYTF
NA	NA	13	TRBV6-6	TRBJ1-5	TGTGCCAGCAGTTTTAGGACTGGGCAGCCCCAGCATTTT	CASSFRTGQPQHF
NA	NA	14	TRBV6-5	TRBJ2-1	TGTGCCAGCACAGTGGGACTTTCAAACAATGAGCAGTTCTTC	CASTVGLSNNEQFF
NA	TRBD2	15	TRBV27	TRBJ2-1	TGTGCCAGCAGTCCAGGGACTAGCGGGAGGCTTGCGCAGTTCTTC	CASSPGTSGRLAQFF
NA	TRBD1	13	TRBV27	TRBJ1-4	TGTGCCAGCAGTTTATCGGGGGGACAGGGACTGTTTTTT	CASSLSGGQGLFF
NA	NA	16	TRBV27	TRBJ2-7	TGTGCCAGCAGTCCAGGGGAGGGTTATTATCCTCACGAGCAGTACTTT	CASSPGEGYYPHEQYF
NA	TRBD2	17	TRBV14	TRBJ2-7	TGTGCCAGCAGCCAATTGCGAGGACTAGCAAGATACGAAGAGCAGTACTTC	CASSQLRGLARYEEQYF
NA	TRBD1	15	TRBV19	TRBJ1-5	TGTGCCAGTAATCCGACAGGGGGAAGCAATCAGCCCCAGCATTTT	CASNPTGGSNQPQHF
NA	NA	14	TRBV13	TRBJ1-4	TGTGCCAGCAGCGGACCATGGGAGCGAGAAAAACTGTTTTTT	CASSGPWEREKLFF
once	NA	15	TRBV18	TRBJ2-7	TGTGCCAGCTCACCACCCGGAGGGTCTGGTTACGAGCAGTACTTC	CASSPPGGSGYEQYF
NA	TRBD1	15	TRBV4-1	TRBJ1-2	TGCGCCAGCAGCCCCCAGGGGACAGGCCGCTTTGAATGGACCTTC	CASSPQGTGRFEWTF
NA	NA	14	TRBV12-5	TRBJ1-1	TGTGCTAGTGGTTTGCCAACTATGAACACTGAAGCTTTCTTT	CASGLPTMNTEAFF
NA	TRBD1	17	TRBV5-1	TRBJ1-1	TGCGCCAGCAGCTTGGTGGAGGGGGCGTGGGTGATGGCTGAAGCTTTCTTT	CASSLVEGAWVMAEAFF
NA	NA	14	TRBV5-1	TRBJ1-4	TGCGCCAGCAGGATTGACAGCTTTAATGAAAAACTGTTTTTT	CASRIDSFNEKLFF
NA	TRBD1	12	TRBV24-1	TRBJ1-2	TGTGCCACCAGCGCAACAGGGGACGGCTACACCTTC	CATSATGDGYTF
NA	NA	15	TRBV6-4	TRBJ2-7	TGTGCCAGCAGTGCCCATGACTGGGTTACCTACGAGCAGTACTTC	CASSAHDWVTYEQYF
NA	TRBD1	17	TRBV6-1	TRBJ1-2	TGTGCCAGCAGTGAAGCGGGCCAAGGCAGGGGGGCCTATGGCTACACCTTC	CASSEAGQGRGAYGYTF
NA	TRBD2	15	TRBV30	TRBJ2-1	TGTGCCTGGGAGCTAGGGACTAGCGGGTACAATGAGCAGTTCTTC	CAWELGTSGYNEQFF
once	NA	16	TRBV7-9	TRBJ1-4	TGTGCCAGCAGCTTAGGGGACACCCTAGGGAACGAAAAACTGTTTTTT	CASSLGDTLGNEKLFF
NA	TRBD1	14	TRBV28	TRBJ1-6	TGTGCCAGCAGTTTCCAGGGGGCTTATTCACCCCTCCACTTT	CASSFQGAYSPLHF
NA	TRBD2	14	TRBV20-1	TRBJ2-3	TGCAGTGCTAGTCCGGCGGGAGATCTAGATACGCAGTATTTT	CSASPAGDLDTQYF
NA	TRBD1	15	TRBV6-5	TRBJ2-7	TGTGCCAGCAGTTTTTCCAGGGGGATGAGTTACGAGCAGTACTTC	CASSFSRGMSYEQYF
NA	TRBD1	12	TRBV5-4	TRBJ1-1	TGTGCCAGCAGCTACAGGGGAACTGAAGCTTTCTTT	CASSYRGTEAFF
NA	TRBD1	14	TRBV6-5	TRBJ2-6	TGTGCCAGCAGAGGGGGCGCTGGGGCCAACGTCCTGACTTTC	CASRGGAGANVLTF
few	TRBD1	12	TRBV19	TRBJ1-2	TGTGCCAGTACCACAGGGGACTATGGCTACACCTTC	CASTTGDYGYTF
NA	NA	17	TRBV27	TRBJ1-2	TGTGCCAGCAGTCTTAAGTCTAGCGGAGGGATATTTTATGGCTACACCTTC	CASSLKSSGGIFYGYTF
NA	TRBD1	16	TRBV4-2	TRBJ1-2	TGTGCCAGCAGCCACGGAGGGACAGCCCATAACTATGGCTACACCTTC	CASSHGGTAHNYGYTF
NA	NA	14	TRBV7-9	TRBJ2-7	TGTGCCAGCAGCCCCAGAGGCGGGGTTTACGAGCAGTACTTC	CASSPRGGVYEQYF
NA	TRBD1	12	TRBV29-1	TRBJ2-5	TGCAGCGGTAAACAGGGGCAAGAGACCCAGTACTTC	CSGKQGQETQYF
NA	NA	13	TRBV12-5	TRBJ1-2	TGTGCTAGTGGCCGCGATCCCTTCTATGGCTACACCTTC	CASGRDPFYGYTF
NA	NA	13	TRBV9	TRBJ1-6	TGTGCCAGCAGCACAGGACGGGATTCACCCCTCCACTTT	CASSTGRDSPLHF
NA	NA	18	TRBV27	TRBJ2-1	TGTGCCAGCAGTTTATTTGTCGGGGGGCCCGGCTCCTACAATGAGCAGTTCTTC	CASSLFVGGPGSYNEQFF
NA	TRBD1	17	TRBV5-1	TRBJ1-2	TGCGCCAGCAGCGCCTCCGGGACAGGGGGCGCAGCTTATGGCTACACCTTC	CASSASGTGGAAYGYTF
NA	NA	12	TRBV3-1/TRBV3-2	TRBJ1-1	TGTGCCAGCAGCCCGAGGGCGGCTGAAGCTTTCTTT	CASSPRAAEAFF